This T cell receptor (beta chain) was recorded in a study of blood T cell repertoires in COVID-19. Study at large: There were acute and convalescent COVID-19 samples, and they came from the United States, Italy and Spain. Nucleic acid was either cDNA or gDNA, and it came from T cells, B-cell-depleted T cells, or PBMCs.

In the original processing: Amplification of reference gene primers provided the estimated nucleated cell counts. Profiled with immunoSEQ multiplex PCR; TCRdb holds only in-frame clones, not every one. V and J calls and clone size are as listed in that table; D and trimming were resolved from the DNA. The table has fewer than 350,000 clones, around 87% seen once. J lost 0 bases, V lost 5 bases, and 13 bases had no gene match. CDR1 is SGHTA, CDR2 FQGTGA, per germline. The CDR3 sequence is 18 residues long. The sequencing sample was made of peripheral blood. This TCR was sampled from a woman aged 45 to 65 who had recovered from COVID-19. The chain carries TRBV7-3 and TRBJ2-1; TRBD2 agrees at 7 bases. The CDR3 sequence is CASSASPGLLSSYNEQFF. The CDR3 DNA reads TGTGCCAGCAGCGCATCTCCGGGACTATTAAGCTCCTACAATGAGCAGTTCTTC.